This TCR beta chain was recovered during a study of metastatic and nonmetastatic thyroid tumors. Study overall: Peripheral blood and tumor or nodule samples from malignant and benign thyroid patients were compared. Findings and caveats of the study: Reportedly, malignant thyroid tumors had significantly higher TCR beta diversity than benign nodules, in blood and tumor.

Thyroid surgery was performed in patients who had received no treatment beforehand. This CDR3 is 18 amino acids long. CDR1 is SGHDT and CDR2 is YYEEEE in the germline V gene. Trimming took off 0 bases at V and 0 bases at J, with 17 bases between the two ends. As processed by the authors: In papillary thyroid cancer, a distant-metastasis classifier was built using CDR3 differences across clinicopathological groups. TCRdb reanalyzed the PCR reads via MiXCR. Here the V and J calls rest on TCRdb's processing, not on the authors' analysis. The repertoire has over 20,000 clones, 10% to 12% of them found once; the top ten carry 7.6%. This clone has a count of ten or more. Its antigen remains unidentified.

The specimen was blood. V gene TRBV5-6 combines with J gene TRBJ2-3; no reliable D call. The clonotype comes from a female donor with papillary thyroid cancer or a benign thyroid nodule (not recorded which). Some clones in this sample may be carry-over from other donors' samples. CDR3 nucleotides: TGTGCCAGCAGCTTGGCCTTGGCAGGAAAGACTAGCACAGATACGCAGTATTTT. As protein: CASSLALAGKTSTDTQYF.